This section outlines one T cell receptor (beta chain) sequence together with its context. The data originate from a study of blood T cell repertoires in COVID-19. On the study more broadly: The samples span acute and convalescent COVID-19 from the United States, Italy and Spain. The cDNA or gDNA used as material had been derived from T cells, B-cell-depleted T cells, or PBMCs.

The germline V gene encodes CDR1 MDHEN and CDR2 SYDVKM. Trimming pared 11 bases from V and 4 bases from J, leaving 13 bases between. The CDR3 has 12 residues. Original data processing: Cell counts per sample came from amplifying reference gene primers. Produced via immunoSEQ multiplex PCR; TCRdb's table is partial and in-frame only. From that table come the V and J calls and clone size; the DNA was used to work out D and trimming. The top ten hold 8.5% to 9% of the sample, which has roughly 130,000 clones, 84% seen once. This clonotype was obtained from a man aged 25-45 years with COVID-19, enrolled during active disease. Material for sequencing was peripheral blood. The rearrangement links TRBV28 to TRBJ2-3; D gene uncertain. CDR3 residues: CAGPLAPDTQYF. DNA of the CDR3: TGTGCCGGGCCCTTGGCCCCAGATACGCAGTATTTT.